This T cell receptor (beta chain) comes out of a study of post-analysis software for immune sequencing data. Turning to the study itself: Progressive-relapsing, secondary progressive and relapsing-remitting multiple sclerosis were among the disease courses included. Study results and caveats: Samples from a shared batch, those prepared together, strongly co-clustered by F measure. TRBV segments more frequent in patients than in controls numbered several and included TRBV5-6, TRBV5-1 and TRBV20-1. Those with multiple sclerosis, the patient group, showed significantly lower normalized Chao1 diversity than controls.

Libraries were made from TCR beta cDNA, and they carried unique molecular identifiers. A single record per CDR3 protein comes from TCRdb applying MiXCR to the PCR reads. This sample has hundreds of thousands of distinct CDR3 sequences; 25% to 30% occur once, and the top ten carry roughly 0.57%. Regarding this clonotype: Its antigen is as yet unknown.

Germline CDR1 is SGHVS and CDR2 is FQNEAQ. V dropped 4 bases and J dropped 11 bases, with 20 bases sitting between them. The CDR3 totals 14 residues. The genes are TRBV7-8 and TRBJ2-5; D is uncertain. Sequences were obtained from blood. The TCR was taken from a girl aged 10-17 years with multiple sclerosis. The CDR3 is CASSSGVSGGWQYF. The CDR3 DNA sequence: TGTGCCAGCAGCTCGGGCGTGTCCGGTGGATGGCAGTACTTC.